This T cell receptor (beta chain) stems from a study of blood T cell repertoires in COVID-19 (TCRdb year 2020). Regarding the complete study: Samples covering the acute and convalescent phases of COVID-19 were provided by collaborators in the United States, Italy and Spain. The samples were drawn from two sources: the first 160 participants of the ongoing ImmuneRACE study, and 1,254 subjects contributed by 6 global collaborators. The prospective study material was composed of cDNA or gDNA derived from T cells, B-cell-depleted T cells, or PBMCs. Subjects who had been exposed to COVID-19, were actively infected with it, or had recovered from it provided the deeply sampled blood TCRbeta repertoires that made up the dataset. Sample metadata almost always included a de-identified subject ID, COVID-19 status, age in years and sex. Where HLA class I and class II types were available, the types were taken from metadata supplied by the sample provider, not from assay-based typing. The repertoires were released in a freely available public database meant as a resource for research on the immune response to SARS-CoV-2.

Overall results and qualifications from the work: The amount of clinical and demographic metadata varied by source and participant and was provided uncurated.

Another Seattle source contributed samples from volunteer blood donors who had recovered from COVID-19. The collaborating institutions used their own protocols to collect whole blood in K2EDTA tubes. Collaborator samples were shipped for TCRbeta analysis as frozen whole blood, isolated PBMCs, or DNA extracted from either sample type. As concerns this clone: This receptor's antigen is unknown. No base qualities exist here, and no much larger clone lies one base off it.

Its CDR3 holds 15 amino acids, cysteine through phenylalanine. The read is trimmed to its CDR3 DNA, 45 bases read in frame from base 1. Sequences MNHEY (CDR1) and SMNVEV (CDR2) are obtained from the germline V gene (reference sequence). For this chain, trimming is 3 bases at the V end and 4 bases at the J end, and the number of junction bases without a gene match is 6. The immunoSEQ Assay, a bias-controlled multiplex PCR, was used to amplify TCRbeta CDR3 regions from genomic DNA. The published analysis was carried out like this. Within the assay, amplification of reference gene primers was used to estimate how many nucleated cells each sample contained. To quantify the absolute abundance of each unique TCRbeta CDR3 rearrangement, sequence reads were collapsed and filtered. For each sample, productive Simpson clonality was calculated by taking the square root of Simpson's diversity index across productive rearrangements. TCRdb retrieved this table from immuneACCESS and kept in-frame rearrangements only. Not all clones are present; in checked studies, unresolved V genes account for under half, and no reason is known for the remainder. D and trimming come from the DNA, and the V and J calls and clone size come from that table. This sample is represented by roughly 300,000 clones; about 90% of them were singletons. The ten biggest clones cover roughly 8% of the sample.

What was sequenced was peripheral blood. This TCR was sampled from a woman aged 45-65 years who had recovered from COVID-19. The V gene is TRBV27 and the J gene is TRBJ1-2, and 9 bases in between align with TRBD1. The DNA reads TGTGCCAGCAGTTTTTCTACAGGGGGCAGCTATGGCTACACCTTC. Translated, this is CASSFSTGGSYGYTF.